Shown below are 29 T cell receptor beta chains from a single sample sequenced in a study of CD8+ T cells in alopecia areata. RNA extraction was followed by reverse transcription into cDNA, which acted as the sequencing template. Some clones are missing from TCRdb's copy, which holds only in-frame ones; the method was immunoSEQ multiplex PCR. There are 45,000 to 70,000 clones in the sample; over 95% occur only once, and more than 25% lies in the top ten. This specimen was CD8+ T cells sorted from blood, taken at week 0. The receptors shown here come from a human donor with alopecia areata.

The V call is TRBV4-3, the J call TRBJ2-1, with TRBD2 matching 9 bases. The CDR3 is made up of 15 amino acids. Germline V gene lookup returns CDR1 LGHNA and CDR2 YSLEER. J lost 3 bases, V lost 1 base, and 1 base had no gene match. Here the CDR3 DNA reads TGCGCCAGCAGCCAAGGACTAGCGGACTACAATGAGCAGTTCTTC. Residues: CASSQGLADYNEQFF.

V is TRBV6-1 and J is TRBJ2-3; 8 bases match TRBD2. V was clipped by 5 bases and J by 6 bases; unmatched bases: 10. This CDR3 comprises 15 residues. CDR1 and CDR2 (germline): MNHNS, SASEGT. The CDR3 region has the DNA TGTGCCAGCAGTACAACTAGCGGAGGAGGGGATACGCAGTATTTT. Translated, it gives CASSTTSGGGDTQYF.

About this clone: The germline gene is not matched at one end of the junction; a read error may be the cause. This rearrangement joins TRBV10-3 to TRBJ1-1; 8 positions match TRBD1. Germline V gene lookup returns CDR1 ENHRY and CDR2 SYGVKD. The CDR3 is 13 residues long. CDR3 DNA sequence: TGTGCCATCGGTGGAGGGACAGGCACTGAAGCTTTCTTC. Translating gives CAIGGGTGTEAFF.

The chain employs TRBV30 and TRBJ2-7, with D perhaps matching TRBD2 (6 bases). V lost 2 bases, J lost 5 bases, and 19 bases lay in between. The CDR3 spans 15 residues. Germline CDR1 GTSNPN, CDR2 SVGIG (reference sequence). The CDR3 spells CAWSLSRDWGDEQYF. The CDR3 bases are TGTGCCTGGAGTTTGTCCCGGGACTGGGGAGACGAGCAGTACTTC.

V usage is TRBV2 and J usage is TRBJ1-5, with a weak D call TRBD1 (5 bases). The V end lost 2 bases, the J end lost 7 bases, and 9 bases lay between the germline ends. There are 13 residues in the CDR3. Germline V CDR1 and CDR2: SNHLY, FYNNEI. The CDR3 reads CASSEWGTQPQHF. The CDR3 DNA sequence: TGTGCCAGCAGTGAATGGGGGACCCAGCCCCAGCATTTT. The full variable domain, with the rest looked up from reference TRBV2 and TRBJ1-5, is EPEVTQTPSHQVTQMGQEVILRCVPISNHLYFYWYRQILGQKVEFLVSFYNNEISEKSEIFDDQFSVERPDGSNFTLKIRSTKLEDSAMYFCASSEWGTQPQHFGDGTRLSIL.

The V gene is TRBV7-9, the J gene TRBJ2-3; 7 positions agree with TRBD2. The V segment lost 5 bases and the J segment 4 bases; nucleotides outside the gene matches: 3. Germline V gene data show CDR1 as SEHNR and CDR2 as FQNEAQ (reference sequence). This CDR3 contains 13 residues. This CDR3 reads CASSPRGADTQYF. CDR3 coding DNA: TGTGCCAGCAGCCCCCGGGGGGCAGATACGCAGTATTTT.

The chain recombines TRBV19 with TRBJ1-1; no clear D gene. V was cut by 8 bases and J by 0 bases, with 7 bases left in between. The germline CDR1 and CDR2 sequences are LNHDA and SQIVND (reference sequence). The CDR3 is 12 amino acids. Here the CDR3 reads CASGGLNTEAFF. The CDR3 bases are TGTGCCAGTGGAGGGCTGAACACTGAAGCTTTCTTT.

Turning to this clone: This likely reflects a read error, since a far larger clone is one base away. The chain has TRBV11-3 and TRBJ1-2; 8 positions match TRBD1. This CDR3 has 15 residues. The germline V gene has CDR1 SGHNT and CDR2 YENEEA. J lost 5 bases, V lost 5 bases, and 10 bases had no gene match. As DNA, the CDR3 is TGTGCCAGCAGCCAAGATAGGACAGGGCAATATGGCTACACCTTC. It codes for CASSQDRTGQYGYTF.

This chain connects TRBV6-5 to TRBJ1-2; D gene unclear. The CDR3 covers 13 residues. Germline V gene lookup returns CDR1 MNHEY and CDR2 SVGAGI. V gave up 5 bases and J gave up 7 bases, with 14 bases separating them. The CDR3 sequence: CASSELSGFGYTF. The CDR3 DNA follows: TGTGCCAGCAGTGAACTCTCGGGGTTTGGCTACACCTTC.

This chain links TRBV6-5 with TRBJ2-7; D is ambiguous. The CDR3 loop spans 14 amino acids. Trimming removed 2 bases at V and 5 bases at J, with 13 bases between. Germline CDR1 MNHEY, CDR2 SVGAGI. The CDR3 region has the DNA TGTGCCAGCAGTTACGGCCGGATCTCTCACGAGCAGTACTTC. It translates to CASSYGRISHEQYF.

The CDR3 protein is CASSLIQGGTDTQYF. In nucleotides, the CDR3 is TGTGCCAGCAGCTTAATCCAGGGGGGCACAGATACGCAGTATTTT. The chain is built from TRBV7-3 and TRBJ2-3, with 7 bases that match TRBD1. V shed 1 base, J shed 1 base, and the junction held 2 bases outside the gene matches. Germline loops: CDR1 SGHTA, CDR2 FQGTGA. The CDR3 length is 15 residues.

This clone has just one count. The V and J genes are TRBV5-6 and TRBJ2-5, with a weak D call TRBD1 (6 bases). Germline values: CDR1 SGHDT, CDR2 YYEEEE. With 4 bases removed from V and 2 bases from J, the gap between germline ends came to 15 bases. The CDR3 runs to 15 residues. This CDR3 reads CASSLADRKQETQYF. The CDR3 DNA reads as TGTGCCAGCAGCCTGGCTGACAGGAAACAAGAGACCCAGTACTTC.

The V gene is TRBV11-2, the J gene TRBJ2-1; D is possibly TRBD1 (6 bases). The CDR3 has 14 residues. Germline CDR1 is SGHAT and CDR2 is FQNNGV. Deletions cut 5 bases from V and 5 bases from J, with 13 bases between. The CDR3 here is CASSRQASNNEQFF. CDR3 DNA: TGTGCCAGCAGCCGACAGGCTAGCAACAATGAGCAGTTCTTC. The full variable domain, its missing parts supplied by reference TRBV11-2 and TRBJ2-1, is EAGVAQSPRYKIIEKRQSVAFWCNPISGHATLYWYQQILGQGPKLLIQFQNNGVVDDSQLPKDRFSAERLKGVDSTLKIQPAKLEDSAVYLCASSRQASNNEQFFGPGTRLTVL.

V gene TRBV18 combines with J gene TRBJ2-1, with TRBD2 identical over 9 bases. V lost 3 bases and J lost 5; bases outside the gene matches: 8. There are 16 residues in the CDR3. Germline lookup yields CDR1 KGHSH and CDR2 LQKENI. The CDR3 spells CASSPTKSGGNNEQFF. CDR3 sequence (DNA): TGTGCCAGCTCACCTACTAAGAGCGGGGGGAACAATGAGCAGTTCTTC.

This chain uses TRBV10-3 with TRBJ1-2, with D perhaps matching TRBD1 (5 bases). The germline V gene encodes CDR1 ENHRY and CDR2 SYGVKD. CDR3 length: 17 residues. Trimming removed 3 bases from V and 7 bases from J, with 24 bases in between. The CDR3 region has the DNA TGTGCCATCAGTGAAGGGGAGGTTATCTCCATTACTGGTGGCTACACCTTC. Translation gives CAISEGEVISITGGYTF.

The V and J genes are TRBV4-2 and TRBJ2-2; TRBD2 matches 8 bases. In germline, CDR1 is LGHNA, CDR2 YNFKEQ. This CDR3 comprises 17 residues. J gave up 7 bases and V 0 bases, and 10 bases lay outside the gene matches. The CDR3 nucleotides are TGTGCCAGCAGCCAAGATATGCGGGGGGCCCCGGGCGGGGAGCTGTTTTTT. This gives the protein CASSQDMRGAPGGELFF.

The chain joins TRBV7-9 to TRBJ1-2; D not certain. The V and J ends lost 5 bases and 1 base respectively, with 20 bases between them. Per germline, CDR1 SEHNR and CDR2 FQNEAQ (reference sequence). The CDR3 runs 17 residues. The CDR3 sequence is CASSGTVDGEVNYGYTF. DNA of the CDR3: TGTGCCAGCAGCGGAACAGTCGACGGGGAGGTTAACTATGGCTACACCTTC.

The V call is TRBV12-5, the J call TRBJ2-2; D is ambiguous. V was pared by 4 bases and J by 11 bases, with 14 bases between. The V gene's germline CDR1 is LGHNT and CDR2 FRNRAP. This CDR3 comprises 13 residues. CDR3 sequence reads: CASGYGPRGELFF. As DNA, the CDR3 is TGTGCTAGTGGTTATGGCCCCCGAGGAGAGCTGTTTTTT.

As to this clone: The same CDR3 also results from other DNA sequences found in this sample. V is TRBV4-3 and J is TRBJ1-1; unclear D gene. V was clipped by 1 base and J by 0 bases, with 9 bases between them. Germline CDR1 is LGHNA and CDR2 is YSLEER. The CDR3 is made up of 15 amino acids. The CDR3 spells CASSQVFRLNTEAFF. The DNA for the CDR3 is TGCGCCAGCAGCCAAGTCTTCAGGTTGAACACTGAAGCTTTCTTT.

The rearrangement links TRBV6-6 to TRBJ1-5; 7 bases line up with TRBD1. The CDR3 extends over 15 amino acids. Trimming removed 5 bases from V and 5 bases from J; junction bases left unmatched: 9. Germline values: CDR1 MNHNY, CDR2 SVGAGI (reference sequence). CDR3 coding DNA: TGTGCCAGCAGTACAGGGAGGCAGGGGGATCAGCCCCAGCATTTT. The encoded protein is CASSTGRQGDQPQHF.

The CDR3: CASSSPGASGGVPRDTQYF. As DNA, the CDR3 is TGTGCCAGCAGCTCCCCTGGGGCTAGCGGGGGAGTTCCTAGGGATACGCAGTATTTT. The V gene is TRBV2, the J gene TRBJ2-3; TRBD2 aligns across 10 bases. Germline lookup yields CDR1 SNHLY and CDR2 FYNNEI. The CDR3 is made up of 19 amino acids. Losses at the gene ends were 6 bases for V and 6 bases for J; bases not matched to a gene: 21.

The gene calls are TRBV4-3 and TRBJ1-2; 10 bases are a match to TRBD1. Germline V gene sequence: CDR1 LGHNA, CDR2 YSLEER. V was pared by 3 bases and J by 7 bases, with 8 bases of the junction left unmatched. The CDR3 has 15 amino acids. The DNA of the CDR3 is TGCGCCAGCAGCCAGACGGGACAGGGGCAAGGTGGCTACACCTTC. It codes for CASSQTGQGQGGYTF.

The J gene is TRBJ1-1, the V gene TRBV29-1, with 10 bases that match TRBD1. CDR3 length equals 12 residues. The V and J ends lost 6 bases and 5 bases, in that order; junction bases with no gene match: 3. Germline CDR1 is SQVTM and CDR2 is ANQGSEA. The CDR3 here is CSVRTGGTEAFF. The CDR3, as DNA: TGCAGCGTCCGGACAGGGGGAACTGAAGCTTTCTTT. Full variable domain (outside the CDR3, taken from reference TRBV29-1 and TRBJ1-1): SAVISQKPSRDICQRGTSLTIQCQVDSQVTMMFWYRQQPGQSLTLIATANQGSEATYESGFVIDKFPISRPNLTFSTLTVSNMSPEDSSIYLCSVRTGGTEAFFGQGTRLTVV.

The V and J genes are TRBV7-2 and TRBJ2-3, with 8 positions matching TRBD1. In germline, CDR1 is SGHTA, CDR2 FQGNSA. The CDR3 length is 15 residues. Germline trimming cut 4 bases from V and 0 bases from J; bases unmatched to any gene: 3. CDR3 residues: CASSYGQGSTDTQYF. The CDR3 DNA sequence: TGTGCCAGCAGCTACGGACAGGGTAGCACAGATACGCAGTATTTT.

This chain joins TRBV29-1 and TRBJ2-1; 11 nucleotides agree with TRBD2. The V gene's germline CDR1 is SQVTM and CDR2 ANQGSEA. This CDR3 is 16 amino acids long. V lost 0 bases and J lost 6; bases outside the gene matches: 7. CDR3 DNA: TGCAGCGTTGAAGAATTAGCGGGGGGGCTGATCAATGAGCAGTTCTTC. Amino acids: CSVEELAGGLINEQFF.

J is TRBJ2-1 and V is TRBV7-9; no clear D gene. The CDR3 totals 11 residues. The V end lost 4 bases, the J end lost 8 bases, and 6 bases lay between the germline ends. Germline V gene lookup returns CDR1 SEHNR and CDR2 FQNEAQ (reference sequence). The CDR3 is CASSSWDEQFF. CDR3 nucleotide sequence: TGTGCCAGCAGCTCTTGGGATGAGCAGTTCTTC.

This sequence joins TRBV19 and TRBJ1-1; 9 nucleotides align to TRBD1. V shed 4 bases and J 5 bases; nucleotides not matched to a gene: 5. The CDR3 sequence is 14 residues long. CDR1 is LNHDA, CDR2 SQIVND, per germline (reference sequence). The chain's CDR3 is CASSNRGLGTEAFF. DNA of the CDR3: TGTGCCAGTAGTAACAGGGGGCTGGGAACTGAAGCTTTCTTT.

The chain has TRBV5-1 and TRBJ2-1; 7 nucleotides line up with TRBD2. V shed 0 bases, J shed 4 bases, and the junction held 7 bases outside the gene matches. The CDR3 runs 16 residues. The V gene's germline CDR1 is SGHRS and CDR2 YFSETQ. CDR3 coding DNA: TGCGCCAGCAGCTTGGATGGCGGGAGAATTTACAATGAGCAGTTCTTC. It yields the protein CASSLDGGRIYNEQFF.

V gene TRBV4-1 combines with J gene TRBJ2-5, with TRBD2 matching 7 bases. The CDR3 extends over 13 amino acids. J was trimmed by 5 bases and V by 3 bases; bases with no gene match: 3. CDR1 MGHRA and CDR2 YSYEKL come from the germline V gene. In nucleotides, the CDR3 is TGCGCCAGCAGCCAGACTAGCTTGGAGACCCAGTACTTC. It encodes CASSQTSLETQYF.